This TCR beta chain is drawn from a study of metastatic and nonmetastatic thyroid tumors. Study-level results: Reported TCR beta diversity, measured in blood and tumor, was significantly higher for malignant thyroid tumors than for benign nodules.

This clone has at least ten counts. Its antigen is not known. The same CDR3 also results from other DNA sequences found in this sample. Germline V CDR1 and CDR2: SEHNR, FQNEAQ (reference sequence). V shed 1 base and J shed 5 bases, with 11 bases lying between them. The CDR3 covers 14 residues. Per the original data handling: Building a distant-metastasis classifier for papillary thyroid cancer drew on CDR3 differences across clinicopathological groups. TCRdb reassembled clones from the PCR reads with MiXCR. TCRdb's processing, not the study's, gives the V and J calls here. This sample yields roughly 23,000 clones, of which 21% are seen a single time; around 13% belongs to the top ten. Thyroid surgery was preceded by no treatment in any patient.

The receptor was derived from a male donor with papillary thyroid cancer or a benign thyroid nodule (not recorded which). Some clones in this sample may be carry-over from other donors' samples. Sequenced: blood. V gene TRBV7-9 combines with J gene TRBJ1-2; perhaps TRBD1 as D (5 bases). The CDR3 DNA is TGTGCCAGCAGCTTAGGGGGCGTAGGATATGGCTACACCTTC. This sequence encodes CASSLGGVGYGYTF. The full variable domain, its missing parts supplied by reference TRBV7-9 and TRBJ1-2, is DTGVSQNPRHKITKRGQNVTFRCDPISEHNRLYWYRQTLGQGPEFLTYFQNEAQLEKSRLLSDRFSAERPKGSFSTLEIQRTEQGDSAMYLCASSLGGVGYGYTFGSGTRLTVV.